The 14 T cell receptor beta chains below were found in one sample sequenced in a study of T cell repertoires in cytomegalovirus infection. Each CDR3 protein is one row after TCRdb ran MiXCR on the reads. Found here are over 250,000 distinct CDR3 sequences, about 20% of them singletons; the top ten hold roughly 20%. These receptors lack a known antigen. The specimen comprised cultured PBMCs, sampled from culture after CMV antigen stimulation. The receptors were sampled from a human donor in good health (CMV status not recorded). Some clones in this sample may be carry-over from other donors' samples.

This clonotype has ten or more counts. The rearrangement links TRBV12-3 or TRBV12-4 to TRBJ1-1; D call uncertain. The CDR3 is 14 residues long. V lost 6 bases to trimming and J lost 0 bases, with 11 bases between them. CDR3 bases: TGTGCCAGCAGCCCCAATCCCGTGAACACTGAAGCTTTCTTT. Its translation: CASSPNPVNTEAFF.

The rearrangement links TRBV28 to TRBJ2-5; TRBD2 aligns across 7 bases. The V segment lost 5 bases and the J segment 2 bases; nucleotides outside the gene matches: 8. The CDR3 runs to 15 residues. Germline V gene lookup returns CDR1 MDHEN and CDR2 SYDVKM. The CDR3 loop reads CASSPTVSGQETQYF. CDR3 nucleotide sequence: TGTGCCAGCAGTCCGACCGTTAGCGGGCAAGAGACCCAGTACTTC.

The gene calls are TRBV25-1 and TRBJ2-7; 9 positions match TRBD2. Germline CDR1 MGHDK, CDR2 SYGVNS. With 6 bases clipped from V and 2 bases from J, the junction kept 2 bases outside the gene matches. The CDR3 is 13 amino acids. The CDR3 protein is CASSASGTYEQYV. CDR3 nucleotide sequence: TGTGCCAGCAGCGCTAGCGGGACCTACGAGCAGTACGTC.

V and J are TRBV19 and TRBJ1-1, with D maybe TRBD1 (6 bases). V was cut by 7 bases and J by 1 base, with 13 bases left in between. The CDR3 runs 14 residues. Per the germline V gene, CDR1 is LNHDA and CDR2 is SQIVND (reference sequence). CDR3 sequence reads: CASTRTTGNTEAFF. The DNA of the CDR3 is TGTGCCAGTACCAGAACGACAGGGAACACTGAAGCTTTCTTT.

This clonotype showed up just a few times. V gene TRBV7-8 combines with J gene TRBJ2-1, with 10 bases fitting TRBD1. Losses at the gene ends were 0 bases for V and 6 bases for J; bases not matched to a gene: 5. The CDR3 totals 16 residues. Germline CDR1 reads SGHVS; CDR2 reads FQNEAQ. CDR3 loop: CASSLAGQGVSNEQFF. DNA for the CDR3: TGTGCCAGCAGCTTAGCCGGACAGGGGGTCTCCAATGAGCAGTTCTTC.

The V call is TRBV6-2 or TRBV6-3, the J call TRBJ1-1; D might be TRBD1 (5 bases). Trimming shortened V by 6 bases and J by 3 bases, and 11 bases separated the two germline ends. Germline V gene data show CDR1 as MNHEY and CDR2 as SVGEGT. CDR3 size: 13 residues. Written as DNA, the CDR3 is TGTGCCAGCAGCAGGGAACGATACACTGAAGCTTTCTTT. Protein sequence: CASSRERYTEAFF.

This chain joins TRBV11-2 and TRBJ2-1; D may be TRBD2 (6 bases). In germline, CDR1 is SGHAT, CDR2 FQNNGV. Trimming removed 1 base at V and 3 bases at J, with 13 bases between. The CDR3 is made up of 16 amino acids. The CDR3 DNA is TGTGCCAGCAGCTTAGGTGGCGGGGTTAACTACAATGAGCAGTTCTTC. Amino acids: CASSLGGGVNYNEQFF.

The chain recombines TRBV5-4 with TRBJ2-1; TRBD2 matches at 8 bases. The CDR3 spans 15 residues. V was clipped by 0 bases and J by 5 bases; unmatched bases: 4. Germline V lookup: CDR1 SGHNT, CDR2 YYREEE (reference sequence). The CDR3 reads CASSLAGGGDNEQFF. The CDR3 nucleotides read TGTGCCAGCAGCTTGGCCGGGGGGGGGGACAATGAGCAGTTCTTC. Complete variable domain (other parts from reference TRBV5-4 and TRBJ2-1): ETGVTQSPTHLIKTRGQQVTLRCSSQSGHNTVSWYQQALGQGPQFIFQYYREEENGRGNFPPRFSGLQFPNYSSELNVNALELDDSALYLCASSLAGGGDNEQFFGPGTRLTVL.

This clonotype was counted only a few times. The chain carries TRBV7-2 and TRBJ1-5; TRBD1 might be the D (5 bases). Looked up from germline, CDR1 is SGHTA and CDR2 is FQGNSA. The V gene lost 5 bases and the J gene lost 7 bases, with 15 bases spanning the gap. This CDR3 is built from 14 residues. Here the CDR3 reads CASSTGQPGQPQHF. The CDR3 DNA reads TGTGCCAGCAGCACCGGACAACCGGGACAGCCCCAGCATTTT.

The rearrangement joins TRBV19 to TRBJ2-1, with TRBD2 matching over 8 bases. Trimming took 4 bases from V and 8 from J; bases not matched to a gene: 10. CDR1 and CDR2 from the germline V gene are LNHDA and SQIVND (reference sequence). The CDR3 covers 15 residues. In DNA form, the CDR3 reads TGTGCCAGTAGTACCGCCGGGACTAGTGGCTATGAGCAGTTCTTC. Protein sequence: CASSTAGTSGYEQFF.

This clonotype was counted a few times. The genes are TRBV3-1 and TRBJ2-2, with 8 bases identical to TRBD2. From germline, CDR1 is LGHDT and CDR2 YNNKEL (reference sequence). With V trimmed by 6 bases and J by 0 bases, 3 bases remained unmatched. The CDR3 runs 15 residues. CDR3 sequence: CASSQTSANTGELFF. The DNA for the CDR3 is TGTGCCAGCAGTCAGACTAGCGCGAACACCGGGGAGCTGTTTTTT.

This clonotype was counted a few times. The chain is built from TRBV7-2 and TRBJ1-1; D call uncertain. The ends were cut back, 5 bases at V and 8 bases at J, with 12 bases in the middle. Germline V gene data show CDR1 as SGHTA and CDR2 as FQGNSA. The CDR3 runs to 12 residues. CDR3 bases: TGTGCCAGCAGCCTCGGGTCGCTGGAAGCTTTCTTT. Translated, it gives CASSLGSLEAFF.

The chain employs TRBV20-1 and TRBJ2-3, with 11 nucleotides matching TRBD1. This CDR3 comprises 16 residues. Looked up from germline, CDR1 is DFQATT and CDR2 is SNEGSKA (reference sequence). The J segment lost 1 base and the V segment lost 5 bases, leaving 8 bases of the junction unmatched. The DNA for the CDR3 is TGCAGTGCTGTGCGGACAGGGGGCTCTCGCACAGATACGCAGTATTTT. Encoded protein: CSAVRTGGSRTDTQYF.

The chain combines TRBV20-1 with TRBJ2-1; a possible D gene is TRBD2 (5 bases). V lost 6 bases and J lost 4, with 19 bases in between. CDR1 DFQATT and CDR2 SNEGSKA come from the germline V gene (reference sequence). The CDR3 totals 15 residues. In nucleotides, the CDR3 is TGCAGTGCCGCCCACTCCCGACGGGAATACAATGAGCAGTTCTTC. Translation gives CSAAHSRREYNEQFF.